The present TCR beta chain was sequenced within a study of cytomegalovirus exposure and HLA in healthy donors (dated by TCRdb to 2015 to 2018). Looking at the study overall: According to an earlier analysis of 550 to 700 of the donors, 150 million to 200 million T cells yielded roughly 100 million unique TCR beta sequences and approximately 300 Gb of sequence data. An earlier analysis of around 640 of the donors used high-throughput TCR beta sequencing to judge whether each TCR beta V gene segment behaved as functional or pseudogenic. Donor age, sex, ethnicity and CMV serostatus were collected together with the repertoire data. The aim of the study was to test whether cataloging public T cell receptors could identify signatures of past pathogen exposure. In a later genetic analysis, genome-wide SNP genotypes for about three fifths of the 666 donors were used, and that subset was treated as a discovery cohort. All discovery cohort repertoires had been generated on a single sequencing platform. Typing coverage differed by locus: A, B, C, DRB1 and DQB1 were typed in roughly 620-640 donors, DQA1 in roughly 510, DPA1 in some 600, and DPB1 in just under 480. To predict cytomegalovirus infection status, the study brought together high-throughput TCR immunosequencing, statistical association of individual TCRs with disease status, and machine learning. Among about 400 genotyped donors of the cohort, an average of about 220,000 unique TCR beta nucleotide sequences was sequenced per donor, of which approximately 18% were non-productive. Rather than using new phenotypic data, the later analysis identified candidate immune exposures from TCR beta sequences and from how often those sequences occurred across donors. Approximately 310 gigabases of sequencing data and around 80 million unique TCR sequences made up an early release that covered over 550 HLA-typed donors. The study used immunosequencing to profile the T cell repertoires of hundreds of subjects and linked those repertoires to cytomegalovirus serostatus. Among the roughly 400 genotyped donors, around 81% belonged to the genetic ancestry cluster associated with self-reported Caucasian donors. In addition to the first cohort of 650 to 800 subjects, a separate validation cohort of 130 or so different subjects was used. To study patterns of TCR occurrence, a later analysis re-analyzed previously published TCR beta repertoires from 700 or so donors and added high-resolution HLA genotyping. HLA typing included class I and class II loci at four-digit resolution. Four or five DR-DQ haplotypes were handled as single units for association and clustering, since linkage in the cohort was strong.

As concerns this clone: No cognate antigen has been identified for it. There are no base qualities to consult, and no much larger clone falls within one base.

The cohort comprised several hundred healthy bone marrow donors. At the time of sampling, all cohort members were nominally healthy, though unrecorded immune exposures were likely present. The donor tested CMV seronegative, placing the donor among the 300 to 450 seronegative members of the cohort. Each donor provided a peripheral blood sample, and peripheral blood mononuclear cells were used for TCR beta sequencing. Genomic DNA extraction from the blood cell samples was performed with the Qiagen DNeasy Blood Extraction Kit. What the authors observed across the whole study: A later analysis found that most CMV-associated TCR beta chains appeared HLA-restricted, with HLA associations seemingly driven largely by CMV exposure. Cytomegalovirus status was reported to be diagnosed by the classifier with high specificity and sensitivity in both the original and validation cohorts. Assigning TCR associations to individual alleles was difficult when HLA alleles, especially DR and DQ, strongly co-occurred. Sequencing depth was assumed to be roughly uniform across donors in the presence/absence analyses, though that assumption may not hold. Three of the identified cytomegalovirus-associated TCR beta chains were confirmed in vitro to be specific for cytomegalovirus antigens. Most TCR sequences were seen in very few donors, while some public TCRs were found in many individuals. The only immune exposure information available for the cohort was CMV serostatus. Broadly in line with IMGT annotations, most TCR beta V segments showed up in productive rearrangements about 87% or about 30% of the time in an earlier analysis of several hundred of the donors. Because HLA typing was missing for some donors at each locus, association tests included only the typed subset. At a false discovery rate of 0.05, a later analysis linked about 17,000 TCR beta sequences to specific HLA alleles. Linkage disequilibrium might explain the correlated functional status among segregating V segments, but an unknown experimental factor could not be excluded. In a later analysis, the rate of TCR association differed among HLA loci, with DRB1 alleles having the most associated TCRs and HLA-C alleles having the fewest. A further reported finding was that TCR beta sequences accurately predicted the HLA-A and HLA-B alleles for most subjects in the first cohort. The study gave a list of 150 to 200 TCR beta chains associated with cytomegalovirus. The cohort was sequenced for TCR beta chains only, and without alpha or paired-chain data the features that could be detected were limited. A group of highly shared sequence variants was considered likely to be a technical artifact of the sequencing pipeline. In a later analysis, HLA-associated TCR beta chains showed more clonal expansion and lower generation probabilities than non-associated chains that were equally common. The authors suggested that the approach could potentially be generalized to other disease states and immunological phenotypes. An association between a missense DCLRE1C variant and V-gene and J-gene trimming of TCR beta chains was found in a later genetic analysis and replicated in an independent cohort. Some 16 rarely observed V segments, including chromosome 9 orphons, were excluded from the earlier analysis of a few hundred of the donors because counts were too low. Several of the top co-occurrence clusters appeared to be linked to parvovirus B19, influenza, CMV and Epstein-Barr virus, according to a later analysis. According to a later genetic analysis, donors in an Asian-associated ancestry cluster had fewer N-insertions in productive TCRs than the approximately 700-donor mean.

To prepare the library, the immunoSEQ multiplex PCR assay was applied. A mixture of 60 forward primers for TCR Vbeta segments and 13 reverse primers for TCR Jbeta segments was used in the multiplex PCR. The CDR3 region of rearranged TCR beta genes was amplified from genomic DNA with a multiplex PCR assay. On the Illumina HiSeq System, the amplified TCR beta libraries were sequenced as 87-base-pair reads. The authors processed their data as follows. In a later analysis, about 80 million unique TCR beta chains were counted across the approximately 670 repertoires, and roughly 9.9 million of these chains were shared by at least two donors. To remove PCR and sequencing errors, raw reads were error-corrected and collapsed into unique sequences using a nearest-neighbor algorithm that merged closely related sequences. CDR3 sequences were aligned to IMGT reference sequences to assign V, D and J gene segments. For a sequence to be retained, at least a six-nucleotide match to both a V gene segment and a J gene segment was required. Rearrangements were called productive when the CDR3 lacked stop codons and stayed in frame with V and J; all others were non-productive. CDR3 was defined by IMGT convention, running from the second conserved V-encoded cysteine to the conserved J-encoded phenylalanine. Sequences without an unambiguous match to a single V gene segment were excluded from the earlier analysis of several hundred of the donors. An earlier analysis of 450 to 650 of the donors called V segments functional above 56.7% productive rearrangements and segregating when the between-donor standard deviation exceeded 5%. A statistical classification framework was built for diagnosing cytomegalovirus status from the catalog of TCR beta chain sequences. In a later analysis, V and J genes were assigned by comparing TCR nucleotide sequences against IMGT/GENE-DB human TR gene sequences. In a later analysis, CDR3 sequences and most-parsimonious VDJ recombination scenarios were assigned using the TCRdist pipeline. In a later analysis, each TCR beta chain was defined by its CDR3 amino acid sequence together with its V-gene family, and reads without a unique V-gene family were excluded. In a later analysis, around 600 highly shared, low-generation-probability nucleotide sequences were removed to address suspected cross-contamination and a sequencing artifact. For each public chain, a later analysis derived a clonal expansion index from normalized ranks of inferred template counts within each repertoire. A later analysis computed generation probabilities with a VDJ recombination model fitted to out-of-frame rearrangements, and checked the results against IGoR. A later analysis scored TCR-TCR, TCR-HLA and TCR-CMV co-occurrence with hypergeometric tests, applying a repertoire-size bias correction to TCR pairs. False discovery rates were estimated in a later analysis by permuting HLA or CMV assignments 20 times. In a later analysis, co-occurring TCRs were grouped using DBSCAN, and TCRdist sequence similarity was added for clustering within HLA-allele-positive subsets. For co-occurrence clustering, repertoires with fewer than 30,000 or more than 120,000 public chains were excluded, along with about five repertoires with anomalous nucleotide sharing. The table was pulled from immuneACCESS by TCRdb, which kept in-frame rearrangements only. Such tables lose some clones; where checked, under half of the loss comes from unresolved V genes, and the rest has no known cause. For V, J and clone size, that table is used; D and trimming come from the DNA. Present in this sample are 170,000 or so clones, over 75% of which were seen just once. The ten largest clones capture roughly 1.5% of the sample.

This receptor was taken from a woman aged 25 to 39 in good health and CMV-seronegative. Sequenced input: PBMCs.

This receptor has the CDR3 CASRPGISTDTQYF. The DNA reads as follows: TGTGCCAGCAGACCCGGGATCAGCACAGATACGCAGTATTTT. This sequence uses TRBV6-6 and TRBJ2-3, with TRBD2 tentatively as D gene (5 bases match). The CDR3 runs 14 residues from the cysteine to the phenylalanine. Solely the CDR3 DNA is kept, with 42 bases framed from the first base. Sequences MNHNY (CDR1) and SVGAGI (CDR2) are obtained from the germline V gene (reference sequence). The V and J ends are trimmed by 6 bases and 0 bases, leaving 10 bases between them.